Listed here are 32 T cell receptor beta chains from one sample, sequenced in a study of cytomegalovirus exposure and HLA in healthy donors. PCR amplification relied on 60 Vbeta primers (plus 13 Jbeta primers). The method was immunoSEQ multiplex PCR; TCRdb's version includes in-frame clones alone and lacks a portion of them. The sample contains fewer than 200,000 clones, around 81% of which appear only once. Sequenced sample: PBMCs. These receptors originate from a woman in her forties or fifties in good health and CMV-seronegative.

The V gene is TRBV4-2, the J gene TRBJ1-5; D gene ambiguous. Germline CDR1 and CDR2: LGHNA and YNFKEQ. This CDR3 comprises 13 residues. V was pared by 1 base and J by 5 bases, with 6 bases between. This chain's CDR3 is CASSQAYDQPQHF. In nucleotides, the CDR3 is TGTGCCAGCAGCCAAGCCTACGATCAGCCCCAGCATTTT.

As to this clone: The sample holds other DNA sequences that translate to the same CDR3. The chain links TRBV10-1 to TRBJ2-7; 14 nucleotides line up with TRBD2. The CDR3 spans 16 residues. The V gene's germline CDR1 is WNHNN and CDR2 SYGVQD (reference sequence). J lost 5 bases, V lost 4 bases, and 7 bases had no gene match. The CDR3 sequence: CASSARLAGGRDEQYF. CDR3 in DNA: TGCGCCAGCAGTGCAAGACTAGCGGGAGGGCGCGACGAGCAGTACTTC.

As DNA, the CDR3 is TGTGCCAGCAGGGGGGGAGTCTCTGAAGCTTTCTTT. Translating gives CASRGGVSEAFF. The V call is TRBV6-1, the J call TRBJ1-1, with a possible D match to TRBD1 (5 bases). The CDR3 sequence is 12 residues long. CDR1 and CDR2 (germline): MNHNS, SASEGT. The V gene lost 6 bases and the J gene lost 6 bases, with 11 bases spanning the gap.

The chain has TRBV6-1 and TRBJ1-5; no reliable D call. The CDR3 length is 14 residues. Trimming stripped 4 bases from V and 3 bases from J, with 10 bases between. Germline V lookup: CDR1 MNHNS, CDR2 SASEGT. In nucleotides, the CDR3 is TGTGCCAGCAGTGGGGAGGCTTTCAATCAGCCCCAGCATTTT. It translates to CASSGEAFNQPQHF.

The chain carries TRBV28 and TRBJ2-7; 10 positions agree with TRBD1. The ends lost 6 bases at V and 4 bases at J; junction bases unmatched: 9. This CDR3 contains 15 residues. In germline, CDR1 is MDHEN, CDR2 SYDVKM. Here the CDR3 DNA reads TGTGCCAGCAGGGCCCCGGGACAGGGGTCTTACGAGCAGTACTTC. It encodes CASRAPGQGSYEQYF. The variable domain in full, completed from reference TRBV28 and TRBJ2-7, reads DVKVTQSSRYLVKRTGEKVFLECVQDMDHENMFWYRQDPGLGLRLIYFSYDVKMKEKGDIPEGYSVSREKKERFSLILESASTNQTSMYLCASRAPGQGSYEQYFGPGTRLTVT.

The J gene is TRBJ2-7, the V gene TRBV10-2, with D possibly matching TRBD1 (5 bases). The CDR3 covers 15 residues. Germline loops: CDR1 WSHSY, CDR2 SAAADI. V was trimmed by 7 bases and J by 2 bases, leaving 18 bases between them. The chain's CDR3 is CASIPVGQATYEQYF. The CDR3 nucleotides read TGCGCCAGCATCCCAGTGGGGCAGGCCACCTACGAGCAGTACTTC.

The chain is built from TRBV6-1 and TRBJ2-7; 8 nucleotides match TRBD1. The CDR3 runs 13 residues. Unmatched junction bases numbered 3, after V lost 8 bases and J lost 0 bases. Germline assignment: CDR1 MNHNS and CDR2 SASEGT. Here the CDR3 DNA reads TGTGCCAGCGGGGACAGGTACTCCTACGAGCAGTACTTC. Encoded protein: CASGDRYSYEQYF.

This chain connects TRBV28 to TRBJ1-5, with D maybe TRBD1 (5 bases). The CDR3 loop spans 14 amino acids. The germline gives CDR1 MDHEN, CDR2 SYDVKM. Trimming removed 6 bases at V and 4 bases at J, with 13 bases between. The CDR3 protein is CASSSDGGNQPQHF. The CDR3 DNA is TGTGCCAGCAGCTCGGACGGGGGAAATCAGCCCCAGCATTTT.

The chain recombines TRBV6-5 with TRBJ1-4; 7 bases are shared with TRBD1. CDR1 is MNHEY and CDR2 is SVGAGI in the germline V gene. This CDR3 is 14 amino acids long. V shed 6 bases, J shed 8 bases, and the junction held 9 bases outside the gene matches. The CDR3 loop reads CASSSTGQEEKLFF. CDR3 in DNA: TGTGCCAGCAGCTCGACAGGGCAGGAAGAAAAACTGTTTTTT.

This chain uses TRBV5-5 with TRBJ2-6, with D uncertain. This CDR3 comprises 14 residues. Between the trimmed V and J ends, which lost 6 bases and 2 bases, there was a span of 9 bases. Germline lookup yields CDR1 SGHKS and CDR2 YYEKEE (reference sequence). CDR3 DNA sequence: TGTGCCAGCATCACAGATCCTGGGGCCAACGTCCTGACTTTC. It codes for CASITDPGANVLTF.

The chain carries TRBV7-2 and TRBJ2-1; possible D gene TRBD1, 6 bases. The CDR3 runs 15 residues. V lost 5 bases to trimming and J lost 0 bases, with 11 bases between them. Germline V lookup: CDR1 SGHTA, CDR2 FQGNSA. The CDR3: CASSRGQNSYNEQFF. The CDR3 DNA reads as TGTGCCAGCAGCCGCGGACAGAACTCCTACAATGAGCAGTTCTTC.

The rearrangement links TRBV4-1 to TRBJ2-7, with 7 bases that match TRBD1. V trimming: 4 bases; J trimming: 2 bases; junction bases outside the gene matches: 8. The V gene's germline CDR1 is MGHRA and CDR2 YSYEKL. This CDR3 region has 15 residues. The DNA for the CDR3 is TGCGCCAGCAGCCTCTCCGGGACAGTCACCTACGAGCAGTACTTC. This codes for CASSLSGTVTYEQYF.

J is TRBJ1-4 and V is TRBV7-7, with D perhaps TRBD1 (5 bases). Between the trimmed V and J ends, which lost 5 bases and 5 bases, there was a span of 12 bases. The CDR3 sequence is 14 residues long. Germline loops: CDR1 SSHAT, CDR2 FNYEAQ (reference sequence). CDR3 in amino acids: CASSKGSGNEKLFF. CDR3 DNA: TGTGCCAGCAGCAAGGGGTCAGGGAATGAAAAACTGTTTTTT.

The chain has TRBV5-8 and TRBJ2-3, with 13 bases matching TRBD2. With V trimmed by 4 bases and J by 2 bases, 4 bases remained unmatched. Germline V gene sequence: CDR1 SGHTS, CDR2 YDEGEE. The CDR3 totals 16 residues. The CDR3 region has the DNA TGTGCCAGCAGCCCGGGACTAGCGGGGTTCACAGATACGCAGTATTTT. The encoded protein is CASSPGLAGFTDTQYF.

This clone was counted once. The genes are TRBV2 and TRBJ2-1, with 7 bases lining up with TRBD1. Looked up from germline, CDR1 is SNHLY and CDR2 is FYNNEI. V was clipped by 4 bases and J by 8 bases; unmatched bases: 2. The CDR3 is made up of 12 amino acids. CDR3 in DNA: TGTGCCAGCAGTGGGGGACAGTATGAGCAGTTCTTC. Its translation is CASSGGQYEQFF.

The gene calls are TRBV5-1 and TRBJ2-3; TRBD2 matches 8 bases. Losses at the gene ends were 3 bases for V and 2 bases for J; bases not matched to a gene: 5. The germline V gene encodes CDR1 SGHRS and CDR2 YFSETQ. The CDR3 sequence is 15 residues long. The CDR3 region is CASSSTSGFTDTQYF. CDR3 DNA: TGCGCCAGCAGCTCAACTAGCGGATTCACAGATACGCAGTATTTT.

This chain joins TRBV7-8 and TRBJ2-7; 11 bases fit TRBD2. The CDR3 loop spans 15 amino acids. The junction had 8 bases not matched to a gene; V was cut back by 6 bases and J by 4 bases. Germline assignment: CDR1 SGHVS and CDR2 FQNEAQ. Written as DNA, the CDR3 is TGTGCCAGCAGTTACCTAGCGGGAGGATTGTACGAGCAGTACTTC. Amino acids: CASSYLAGGLYEQYF.

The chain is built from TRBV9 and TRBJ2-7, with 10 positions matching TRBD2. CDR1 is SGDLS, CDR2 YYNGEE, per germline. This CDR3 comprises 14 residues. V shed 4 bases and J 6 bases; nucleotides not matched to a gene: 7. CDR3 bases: TGTGCCAGCAGCTCGCTAGCGGGAGTCTCCGAGCAGTACTTC. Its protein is CASSSLAGVSEQYF.

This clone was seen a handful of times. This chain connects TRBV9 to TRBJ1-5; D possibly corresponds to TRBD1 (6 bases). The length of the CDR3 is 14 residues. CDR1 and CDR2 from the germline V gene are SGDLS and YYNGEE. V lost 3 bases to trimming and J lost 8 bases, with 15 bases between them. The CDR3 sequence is CASSGPKQGEPQHF. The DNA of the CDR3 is TGTGCCAGCAGCGGCCCCAAACAGGGAGAGCCCCAGCATTTT. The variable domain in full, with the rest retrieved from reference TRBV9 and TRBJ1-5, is DSGVTQTPKHLITATGQRVTLRCSPRSGDLSVYWYQQSLDQGLQFLIQYYNGEERAKGNILERFSAQQFPDLHSELNLSSLELGDSALYFCASSGPKQGEPQHFGDGTRLSIL.

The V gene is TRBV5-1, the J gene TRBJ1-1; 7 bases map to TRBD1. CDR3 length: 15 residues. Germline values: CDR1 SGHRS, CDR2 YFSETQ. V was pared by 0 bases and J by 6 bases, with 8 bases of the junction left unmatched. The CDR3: CASSLGAGTVAEAFF. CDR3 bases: TGCGCCAGCAGCTTGGGGGCCGGGACAGTGGCTGAAGCTTTCTTT.

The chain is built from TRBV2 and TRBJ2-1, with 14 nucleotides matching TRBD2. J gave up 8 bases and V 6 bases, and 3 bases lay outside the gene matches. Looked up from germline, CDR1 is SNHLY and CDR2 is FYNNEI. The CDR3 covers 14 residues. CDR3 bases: TGTGCCAGCAGCGGGACTAGCGGGGGCTATGAGCAGTTCTTC. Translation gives CASSGTSGGYEQFF. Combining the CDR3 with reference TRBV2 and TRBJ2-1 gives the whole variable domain EPEVTQTPSHQVTQMGQEVILRCVPISNHLYFYWYRQILGQKVEFLVSFYNNEISEKSEIFDDQFSVERPDGSNFTLKIRSTKLEDSAMYFCASSGTSGGYEQFFGPGTRLTVL.

The CDR3 protein is CASRRTGITTDTQYF. CDR3 bases: TGTGCCAGTAGAAGGACAGGGATAACGACAGATACGCAGTATTTT. This rearrangement joins TRBV19 to TRBJ2-3, with 8 bases identical to TRBD1. Germline lookup yields CDR1 LNHDA and CDR2 SQIVND (reference sequence). This CDR3 contains 15 residues. Trimming at V came to 6 bases and at J to 3 bases, leaving 8 bases not matched to a gene.

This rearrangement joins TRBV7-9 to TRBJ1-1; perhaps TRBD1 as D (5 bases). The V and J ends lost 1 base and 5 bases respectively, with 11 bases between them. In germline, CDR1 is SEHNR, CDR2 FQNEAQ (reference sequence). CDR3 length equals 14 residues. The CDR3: CASSLGAGKTEAFF. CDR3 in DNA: TGTGCCAGCAGCTTAGGGGCAGGGAAAACTGAAGCTTTCTTT. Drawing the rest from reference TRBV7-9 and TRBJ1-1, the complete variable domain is DTGVSQNPRHKITKRGQNVTFRCDPISEHNRLYWYRQTLGQGPEFLTYFQNEAQLEKSRLLSDRFSAERPKGSFSTLEIQRTEQGDSAMYLCASSLGAGKTEAFFGQGTRLTVV.

CDR3 in DNA: TGTGCCAGCAGCTTAAGCTCCTACGAGCAGTACTTC. Encoded protein: CASSLSSYEQYF. The V and J genes are TRBV5-5 and TRBJ2-5; no clear D. The end of the DNA fits TRBJ2-7 better, so the J call may be wrong. CDR3 length: 12 residues. Per germline, CDR1 SGHKS and CDR2 YYEKEE (reference sequence).

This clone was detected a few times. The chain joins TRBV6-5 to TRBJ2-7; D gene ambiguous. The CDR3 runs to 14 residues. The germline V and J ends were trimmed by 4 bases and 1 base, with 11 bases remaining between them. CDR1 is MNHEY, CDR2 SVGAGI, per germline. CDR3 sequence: CASSSFGRSYEQYF. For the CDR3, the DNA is TGTGCCAGCAGTTCCTTTGGTAGATCCTACGAGCAGTACTTC.

CDR3 DNA sequence: TGTGCCAGCAGTGAGATGTTGGGCCTCTCCCGGGAAAAACTGTTTTTT. Its translation is CASSEMLGLSREKLFF. The chain combines TRBV6-1 with TRBJ1-4; D is uncertain. The CDR3 is made up of 16 amino acids. Germline values: CDR1 MNHNS, CDR2 SASEGT. Trimming pared 3 bases from V and 8 bases from J, leaving 19 bases between.

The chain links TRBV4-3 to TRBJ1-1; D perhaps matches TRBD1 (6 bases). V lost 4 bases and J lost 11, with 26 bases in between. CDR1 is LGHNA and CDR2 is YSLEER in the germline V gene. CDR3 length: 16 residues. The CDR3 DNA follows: TGCGCCAGCAGCCTAAGAGCTACAGGGAAGTATTATAAGGCTTTCTTT. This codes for CASSLRATGKYYKAFF.

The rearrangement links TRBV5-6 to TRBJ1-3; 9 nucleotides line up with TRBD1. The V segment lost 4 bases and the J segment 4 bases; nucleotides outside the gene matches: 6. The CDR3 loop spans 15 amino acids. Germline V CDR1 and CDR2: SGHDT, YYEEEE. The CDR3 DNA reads TGTGCCAGCAGCAGCCGGGACAGGGTCGGAAACACCATATATTTT. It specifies CASSSRDRVGNTIYF. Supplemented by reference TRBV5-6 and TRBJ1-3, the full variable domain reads DAGVTQSPTHLIKTRGQQVTLRCSPKSGHDTVSWYQQALGQGPQFIFQYYEEEERQRGNFPDRFSGHQFPNYSSELNVNALLLGDSALYLCASSSRDRVGNTIYFGEGSWLTVV.

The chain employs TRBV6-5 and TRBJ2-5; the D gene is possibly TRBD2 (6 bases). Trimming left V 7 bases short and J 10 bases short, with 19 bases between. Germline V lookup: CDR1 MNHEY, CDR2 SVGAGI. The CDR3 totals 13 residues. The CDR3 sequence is CASKGTGFGGQYF. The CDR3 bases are TGTGCCAGCAAAGGGACGGGCTTCGGGGGCCAGTACTTC.

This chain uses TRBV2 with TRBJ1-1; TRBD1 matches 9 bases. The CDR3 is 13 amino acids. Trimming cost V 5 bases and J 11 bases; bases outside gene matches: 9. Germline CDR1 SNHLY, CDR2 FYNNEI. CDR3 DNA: TGTGCCAGCAGTTGGGACAGGGAAAAGGCGGCTTTCTTT. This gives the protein CASSWDREKAAFF.

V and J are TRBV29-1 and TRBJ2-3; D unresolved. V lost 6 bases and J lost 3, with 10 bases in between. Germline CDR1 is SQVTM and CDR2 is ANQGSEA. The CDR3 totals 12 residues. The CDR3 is CSVETVTDTQYF. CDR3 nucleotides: TGCAGCGTCGAAACAGTTACAGATACGCAGTATTTT.

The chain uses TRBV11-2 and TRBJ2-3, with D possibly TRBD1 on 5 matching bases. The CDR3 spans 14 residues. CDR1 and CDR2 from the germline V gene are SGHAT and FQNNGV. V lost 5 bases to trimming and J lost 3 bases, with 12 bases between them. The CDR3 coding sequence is TGTGCCAGCAGCCCTGCAGGGTGGACAGATACGCAGTATTTT. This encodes CASSPAGWTDTQYF.